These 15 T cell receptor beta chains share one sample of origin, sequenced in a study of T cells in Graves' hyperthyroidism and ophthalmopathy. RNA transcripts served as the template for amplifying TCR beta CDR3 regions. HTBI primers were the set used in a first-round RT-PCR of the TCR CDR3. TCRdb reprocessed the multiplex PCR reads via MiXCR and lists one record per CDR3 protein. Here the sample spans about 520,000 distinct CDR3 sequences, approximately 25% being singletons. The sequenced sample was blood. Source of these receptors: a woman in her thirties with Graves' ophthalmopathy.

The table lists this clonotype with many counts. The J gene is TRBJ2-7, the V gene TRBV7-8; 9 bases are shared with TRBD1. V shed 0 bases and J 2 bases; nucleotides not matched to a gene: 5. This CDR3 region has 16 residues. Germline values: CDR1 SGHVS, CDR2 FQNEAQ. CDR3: CASSLAAGTGTYEQYF. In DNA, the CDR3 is TGTGCCAGCAGCTTAGCGGCCGGGACAGGGACCTACGAGCAGTACTTC.

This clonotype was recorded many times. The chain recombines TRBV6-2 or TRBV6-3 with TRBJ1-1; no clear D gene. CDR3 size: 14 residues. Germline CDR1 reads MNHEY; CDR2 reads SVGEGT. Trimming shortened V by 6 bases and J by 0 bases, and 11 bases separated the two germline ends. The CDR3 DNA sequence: TGTGCCAGCAGCCTTACCTGGTTGAACACTGAAGCTTTCTTT. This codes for CASSLTWLNTEAFF.

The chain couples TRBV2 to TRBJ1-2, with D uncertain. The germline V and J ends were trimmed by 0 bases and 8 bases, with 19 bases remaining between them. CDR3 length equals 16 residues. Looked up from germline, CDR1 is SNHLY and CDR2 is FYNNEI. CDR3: CASSEAPRRSVIGYTF. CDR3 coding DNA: TGTGCCAGCAGTGAAGCGCCTCGGCGGAGCGTCATCGGCTACACCTTC. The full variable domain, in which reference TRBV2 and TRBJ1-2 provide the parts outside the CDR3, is EPEVTQTPSHQVTQMGQEVILRCVPISNHLYFYWYRQILGQKVEFLVSFYNNEISEKSEIFDDQFSVERPDGSNFTLKIRSTKLEDSAMYFCASSEAPRRSVIGYTFGSGTRLTVV.

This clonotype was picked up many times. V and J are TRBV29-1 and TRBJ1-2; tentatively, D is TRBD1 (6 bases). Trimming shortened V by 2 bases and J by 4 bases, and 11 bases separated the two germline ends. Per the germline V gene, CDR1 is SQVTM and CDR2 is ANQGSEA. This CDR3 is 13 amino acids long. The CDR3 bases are TGCAGCGTTGAACTTGACAGGCGCTATGGCTACACCTTC. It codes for CSVELDRRYGYTF.

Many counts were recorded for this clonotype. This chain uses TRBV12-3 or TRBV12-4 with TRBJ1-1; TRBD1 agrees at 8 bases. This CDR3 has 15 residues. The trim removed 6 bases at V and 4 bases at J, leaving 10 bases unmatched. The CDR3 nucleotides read TGTGCCAGCAGCGCCCGCCCCACAGGGGGCACTGAAGCTTTCTTT. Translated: CASSARPTGGTEAFF.

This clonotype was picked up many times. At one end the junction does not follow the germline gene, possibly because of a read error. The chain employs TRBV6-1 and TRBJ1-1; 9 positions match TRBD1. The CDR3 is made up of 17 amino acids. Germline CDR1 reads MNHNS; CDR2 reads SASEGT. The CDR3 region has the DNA TGTGCCAGCAGTGAAGCCGGGACAGGGAACATGAACACTGAAGCTCTCTTT. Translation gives CASSEAGTGNMNTEALF.

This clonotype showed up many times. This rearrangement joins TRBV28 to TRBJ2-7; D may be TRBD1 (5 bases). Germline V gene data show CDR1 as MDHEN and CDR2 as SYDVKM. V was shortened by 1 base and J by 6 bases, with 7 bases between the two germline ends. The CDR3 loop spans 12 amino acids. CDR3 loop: CASSLSRAEQYF. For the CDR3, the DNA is TGTGCCAGCAGTTTATCCAGGGCCGAGCAGTACTTC. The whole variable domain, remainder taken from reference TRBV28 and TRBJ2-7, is DVKVTQSSRYLVKRTGEKVFLECVQDMDHENMFWYRQDPGLGLRLIYFSYDVKMKEKGDIPEGYSVSREKKERFSLILESASTNQTSMYLCASSLSRAEQYFGPGTRLTVT.

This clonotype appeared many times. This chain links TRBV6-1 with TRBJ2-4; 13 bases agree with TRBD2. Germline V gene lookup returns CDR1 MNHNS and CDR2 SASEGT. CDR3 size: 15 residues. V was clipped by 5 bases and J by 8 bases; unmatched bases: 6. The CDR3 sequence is CASSRTSGGDYIQYF. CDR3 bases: TGTGCCAGCAGTCGGACTAGCGGGGGTGACTACATTCAGTACTTC.

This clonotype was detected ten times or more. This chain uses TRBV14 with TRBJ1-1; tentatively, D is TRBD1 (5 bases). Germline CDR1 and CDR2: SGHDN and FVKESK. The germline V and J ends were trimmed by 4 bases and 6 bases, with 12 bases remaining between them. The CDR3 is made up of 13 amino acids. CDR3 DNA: TGTGCCAGCAGCCGAGGGGCACGCGCTGAAGCTTTCTTT. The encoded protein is CASSRGARAEAFF.

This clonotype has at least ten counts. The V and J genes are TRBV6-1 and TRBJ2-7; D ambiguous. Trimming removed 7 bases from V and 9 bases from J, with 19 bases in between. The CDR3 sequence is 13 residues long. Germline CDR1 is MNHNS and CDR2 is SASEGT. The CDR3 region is CASTPPEATGQYF. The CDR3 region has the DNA TGTGCCAGCACCCCTCCTGAGGCTACGGGGCAGTACTTC.

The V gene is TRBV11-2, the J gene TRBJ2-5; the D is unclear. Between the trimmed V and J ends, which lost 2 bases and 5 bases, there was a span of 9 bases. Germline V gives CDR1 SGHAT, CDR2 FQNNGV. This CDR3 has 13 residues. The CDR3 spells CASSLSARETQYF. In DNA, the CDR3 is TGTGCCAGCAGCTTAAGTGCGCGTGAGACCCAGTACTTC.

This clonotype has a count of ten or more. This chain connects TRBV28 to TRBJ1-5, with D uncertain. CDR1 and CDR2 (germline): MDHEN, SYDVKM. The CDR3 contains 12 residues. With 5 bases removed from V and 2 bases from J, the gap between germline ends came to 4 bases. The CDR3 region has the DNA TGTGCCAGCAGTAACGGCAATCAGCCCCAGCATTTT. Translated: CASSNGNQPQHF.

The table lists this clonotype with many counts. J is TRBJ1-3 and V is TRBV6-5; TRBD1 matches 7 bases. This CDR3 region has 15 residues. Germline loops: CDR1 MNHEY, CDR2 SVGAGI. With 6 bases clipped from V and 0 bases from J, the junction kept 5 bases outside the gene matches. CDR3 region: CASRTGQVSGNTIYF. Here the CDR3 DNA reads TGTGCCAGCAGAACCGGACAGGTCTCTGGAAACACCATATATTTT.

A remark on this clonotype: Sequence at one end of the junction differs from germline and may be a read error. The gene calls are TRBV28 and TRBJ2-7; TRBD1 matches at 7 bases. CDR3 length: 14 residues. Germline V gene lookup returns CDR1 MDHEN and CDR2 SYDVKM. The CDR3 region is CACSLSAGQVGQYF. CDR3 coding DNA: TGTGCCTGCAGTCTCTCCGCCGGACAGGTGGGGCAGTACTTC. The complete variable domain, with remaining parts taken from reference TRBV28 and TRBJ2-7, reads DVKVTQSSRYLVKRTGEKVFLECVQDMDHENMFWYRQDPGLGLRLIYFSYDVKMKEKGDIPEGYSVSREKKERFSLILESASTNQTSMYLCACSLSAGQVGQYFGPGTRLTVT.

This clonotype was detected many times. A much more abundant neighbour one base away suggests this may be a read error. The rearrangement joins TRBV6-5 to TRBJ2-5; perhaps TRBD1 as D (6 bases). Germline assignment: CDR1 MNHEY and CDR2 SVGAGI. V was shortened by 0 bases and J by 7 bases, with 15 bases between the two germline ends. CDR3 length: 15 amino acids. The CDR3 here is CASSYSRDTRGTQYF. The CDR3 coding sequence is TGTGCCAGCAGTTACTCCCGGGACACGAGAGGGACCCAGTACTTC.